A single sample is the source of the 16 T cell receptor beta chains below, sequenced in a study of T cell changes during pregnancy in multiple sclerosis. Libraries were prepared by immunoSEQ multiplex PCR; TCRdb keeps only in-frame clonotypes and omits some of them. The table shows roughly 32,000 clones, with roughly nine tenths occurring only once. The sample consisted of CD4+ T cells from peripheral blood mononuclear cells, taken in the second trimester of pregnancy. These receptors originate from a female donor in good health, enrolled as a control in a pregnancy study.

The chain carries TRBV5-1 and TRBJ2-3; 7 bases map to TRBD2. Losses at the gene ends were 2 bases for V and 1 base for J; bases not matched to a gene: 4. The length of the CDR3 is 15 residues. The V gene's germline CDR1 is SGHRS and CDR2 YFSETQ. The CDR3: CASSFPGGGTDTQYF. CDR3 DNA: TGCGCCAGCAGCTTCCCTGGGGGGGGCACAGATACGCAGTATTTT.

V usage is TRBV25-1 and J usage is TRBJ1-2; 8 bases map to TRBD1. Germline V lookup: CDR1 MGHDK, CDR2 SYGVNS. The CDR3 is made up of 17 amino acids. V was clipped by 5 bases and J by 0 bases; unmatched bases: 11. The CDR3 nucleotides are TGTGCCAGCAGTCCGATGCCCGGACAGGGAGCTAACTATGGCTACACCTTC. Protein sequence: CASSPMPGQGANYGYTF.

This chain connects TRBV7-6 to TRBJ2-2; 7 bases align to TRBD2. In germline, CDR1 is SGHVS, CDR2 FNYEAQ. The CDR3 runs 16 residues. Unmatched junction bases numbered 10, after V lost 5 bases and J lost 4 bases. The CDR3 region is CASSHGRGRATGELFF. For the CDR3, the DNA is TGTGCCAGCAGCCATGGTAGAGGGAGGGCCACCGGGGAGCTGTTTTTT.

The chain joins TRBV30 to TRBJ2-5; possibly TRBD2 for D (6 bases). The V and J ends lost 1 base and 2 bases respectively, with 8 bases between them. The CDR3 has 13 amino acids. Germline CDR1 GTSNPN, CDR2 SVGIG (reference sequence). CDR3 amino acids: CAWSAGVQETQYF. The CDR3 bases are TGTGCCTGGAGTGCGGGAGTTCAAGAGACCCAGTACTTC.

The chain's CDR3 is CASSTDRGAKEAFF. CDR3 bases: TGTGCCAGTAGTACGGACAGGGGAGCCAAGGAAGCTTTCTTT. The chain carries TRBV19 and TRBJ1-1; 9 positions agree with TRBD1. The germline CDR1 and CDR2 sequences are LNHDA and SQIVND (reference sequence). This CDR3 contains 14 residues. After removal of 4 bases from V and 8 bases from J, the junction contained 8 bases not matched to a gene.

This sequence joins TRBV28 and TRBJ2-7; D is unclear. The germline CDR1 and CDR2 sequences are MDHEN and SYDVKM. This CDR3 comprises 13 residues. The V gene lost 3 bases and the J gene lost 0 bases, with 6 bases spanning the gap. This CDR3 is CASSFYSSYEQYF. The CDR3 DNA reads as TGTGCCAGCAGTTTCTACTCCTCCTACGAGCAGTACTTC.

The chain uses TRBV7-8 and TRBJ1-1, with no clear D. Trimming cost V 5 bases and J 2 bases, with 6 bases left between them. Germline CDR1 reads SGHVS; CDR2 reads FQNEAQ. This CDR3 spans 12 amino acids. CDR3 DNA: TGTGCCAGCAGCCTCCTTAACACTGAAGCTTTCTTT. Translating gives CASSLLNTEAFF.

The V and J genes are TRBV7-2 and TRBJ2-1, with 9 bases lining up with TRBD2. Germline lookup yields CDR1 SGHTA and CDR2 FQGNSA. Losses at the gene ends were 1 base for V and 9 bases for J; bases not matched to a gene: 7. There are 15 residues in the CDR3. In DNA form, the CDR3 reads TGTGCCAGCAGCTTAGGGGGCGGGGGGGCCGGTGAGCAGTTCTTC. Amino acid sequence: CASSLGGGGAGEQFF.

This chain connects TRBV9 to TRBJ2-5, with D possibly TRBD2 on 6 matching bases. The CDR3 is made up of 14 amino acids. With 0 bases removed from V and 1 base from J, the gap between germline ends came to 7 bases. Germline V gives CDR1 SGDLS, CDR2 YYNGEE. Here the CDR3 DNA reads TGTGCCAGCAGCGTAGGGGGGGTCCAAGAGACCCAGTACTTC. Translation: CASSVGGVQETQYF.

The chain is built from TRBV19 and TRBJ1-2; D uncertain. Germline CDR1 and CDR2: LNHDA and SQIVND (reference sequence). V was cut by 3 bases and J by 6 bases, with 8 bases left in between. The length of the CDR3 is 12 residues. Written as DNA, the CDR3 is TGTGCCAGTAGTATGTGGAGGAATGGCTACACCTTC. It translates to CASSMWRNGYTF.

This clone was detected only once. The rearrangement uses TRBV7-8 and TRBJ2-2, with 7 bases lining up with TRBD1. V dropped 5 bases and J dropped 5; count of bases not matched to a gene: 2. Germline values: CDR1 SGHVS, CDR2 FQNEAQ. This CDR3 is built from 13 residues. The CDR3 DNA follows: TGTGCCAGCAGCGAACAGGGGACCGGGGAGCTGTTTTTT. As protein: CASSEQGTGELFF.

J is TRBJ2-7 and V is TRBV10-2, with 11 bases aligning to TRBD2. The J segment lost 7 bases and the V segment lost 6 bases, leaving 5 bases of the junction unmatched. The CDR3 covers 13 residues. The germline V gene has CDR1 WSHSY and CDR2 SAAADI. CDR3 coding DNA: TGCGCCAGCAGCACTAGCGGGAGTGGGGAGCAGTACTTC. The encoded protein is CASSTSGSGEQYF.

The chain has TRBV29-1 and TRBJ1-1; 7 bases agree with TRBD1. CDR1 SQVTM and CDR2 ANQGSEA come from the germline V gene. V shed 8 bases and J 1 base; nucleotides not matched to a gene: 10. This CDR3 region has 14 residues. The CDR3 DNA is TGCAGCACCCACGGAGGGGGCGGGAACACTGAAGCTTTCTTT. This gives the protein CSTHGGGGNTEAFF.

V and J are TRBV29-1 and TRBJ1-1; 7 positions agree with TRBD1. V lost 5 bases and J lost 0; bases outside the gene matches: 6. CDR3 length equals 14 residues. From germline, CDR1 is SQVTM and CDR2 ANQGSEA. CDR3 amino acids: CSVRQGGLNTEAFF. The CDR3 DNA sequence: TGCAGCGTTCGACAGGGAGGCTTGAACACTGAAGCTTTCTTT.

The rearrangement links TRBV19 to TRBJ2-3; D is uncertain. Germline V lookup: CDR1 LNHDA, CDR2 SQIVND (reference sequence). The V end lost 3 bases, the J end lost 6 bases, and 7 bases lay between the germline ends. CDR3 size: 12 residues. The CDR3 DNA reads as TGTGCCAGTAGTATTACTGCGGATACGCAGTATTTT. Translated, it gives CASSITADTQYF.

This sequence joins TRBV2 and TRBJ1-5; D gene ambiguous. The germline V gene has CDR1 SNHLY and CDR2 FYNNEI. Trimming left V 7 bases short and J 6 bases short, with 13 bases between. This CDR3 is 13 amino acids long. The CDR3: CASMREGGQPQHF. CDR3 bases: TGTGCCAGCATGAGGGAGGGAGGTCAGCCCCAGCATTTT.